Here is one T cell receptor (beta chain) with its context. This sample was included in a study of preoperative IRX-2 immunotherapy in early breast cancer. This CDR3 is built from 19 residues. The sample's treatment: preoperative locoregional IRX-2 cytokine immunotherapy. This phase Ib study tested locoregional IRX-2 cytokine immunotherapy given before surgery. Repertoires were generated with immunoSEQ multiplex PCR, while TCRdb's copy carries only in-frame clones and drops some. The sample shows around 62,000 clones, 94% of them seen only once. The clonotype was recovered from a human donor with breast cancer. This specimen was acquired from a patient treated with IRX-2 immunotherapy. The chain employs TRBV1 and TRBJ1-1. TRBV1 is a known pseudogene. CDR3 protein: CTSSQDVEVEGRTNTEAFF. The CDR3 bases are TGCACCAGCAGCCAAGATGTAGAAGTGGAAGGGAGGACGAACACTGAAGCTTTCTTT.